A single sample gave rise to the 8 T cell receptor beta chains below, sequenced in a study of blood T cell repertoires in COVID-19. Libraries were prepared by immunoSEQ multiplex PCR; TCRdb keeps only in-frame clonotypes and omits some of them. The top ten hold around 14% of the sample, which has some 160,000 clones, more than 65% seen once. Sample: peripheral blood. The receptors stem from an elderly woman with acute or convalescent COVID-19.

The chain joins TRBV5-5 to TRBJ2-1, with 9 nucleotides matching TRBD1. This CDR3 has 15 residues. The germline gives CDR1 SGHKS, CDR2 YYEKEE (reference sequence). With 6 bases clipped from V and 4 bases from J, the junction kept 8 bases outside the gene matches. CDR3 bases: TGTGCCAGCATTCCCGGGACAGGGACATACAATGAGCAGTTCTTC. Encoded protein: CASIPGTGTYNEQFF.

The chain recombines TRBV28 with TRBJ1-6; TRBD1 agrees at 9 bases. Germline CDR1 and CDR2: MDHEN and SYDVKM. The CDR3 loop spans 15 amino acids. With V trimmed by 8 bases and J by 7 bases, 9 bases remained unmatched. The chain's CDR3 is CASAQGGTGNSPLHF. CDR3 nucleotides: TGTGCCAGCGCCCAAGGGGGGACAGGGAATTCACCCCTCCACTTT.

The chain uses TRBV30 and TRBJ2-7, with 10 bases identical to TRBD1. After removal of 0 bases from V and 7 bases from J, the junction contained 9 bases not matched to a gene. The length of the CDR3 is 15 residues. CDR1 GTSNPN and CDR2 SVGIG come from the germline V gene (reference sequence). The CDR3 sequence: CAWSVMGQGMWEQYF. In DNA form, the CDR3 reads TGTGCCTGGAGTGTAATGGGACAGGGGATGTGGGAGCAGTACTTC.

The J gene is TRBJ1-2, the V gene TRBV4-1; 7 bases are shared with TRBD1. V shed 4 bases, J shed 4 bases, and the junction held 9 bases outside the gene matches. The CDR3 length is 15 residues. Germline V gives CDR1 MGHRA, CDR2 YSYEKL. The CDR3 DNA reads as TGCGCCAGCAGCCCAAACGGACAGGAGATCTATGGCTACACCTTC. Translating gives CASSPNGQEIYGYTF.

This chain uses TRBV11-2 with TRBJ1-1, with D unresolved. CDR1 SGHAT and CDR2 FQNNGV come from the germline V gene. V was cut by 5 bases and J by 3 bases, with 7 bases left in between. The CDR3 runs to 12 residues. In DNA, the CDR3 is TGTGCCAGCAGCCCTACGTACACTGAAGCTTTCTTT. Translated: CASSPTYTEAFF.

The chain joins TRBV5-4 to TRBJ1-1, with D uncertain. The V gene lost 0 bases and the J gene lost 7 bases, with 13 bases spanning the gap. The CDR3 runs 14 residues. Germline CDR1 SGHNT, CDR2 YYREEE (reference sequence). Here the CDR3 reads CASSLAGVNLEAFF. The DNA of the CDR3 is TGTGCCAGCAGCTTGGCCGGGGTTAACCTTGAAGCTTTCTTT.

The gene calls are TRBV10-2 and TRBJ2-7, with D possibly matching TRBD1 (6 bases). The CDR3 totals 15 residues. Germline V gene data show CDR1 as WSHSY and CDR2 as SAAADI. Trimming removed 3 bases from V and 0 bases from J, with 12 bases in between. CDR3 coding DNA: TGCGCCAGCAGTGATCGAACAGGGAGCTCCTACGAGCAGTACTTC. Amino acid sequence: CASSDRTGSSYEQYF.

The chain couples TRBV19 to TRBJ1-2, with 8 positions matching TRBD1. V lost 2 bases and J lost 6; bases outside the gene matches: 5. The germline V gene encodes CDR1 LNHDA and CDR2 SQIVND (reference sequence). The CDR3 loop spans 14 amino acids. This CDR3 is CASSILDREHGYTF. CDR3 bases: TGTGCCAGTAGTATACTGGACAGGGAACATGGCTACACCTTC.